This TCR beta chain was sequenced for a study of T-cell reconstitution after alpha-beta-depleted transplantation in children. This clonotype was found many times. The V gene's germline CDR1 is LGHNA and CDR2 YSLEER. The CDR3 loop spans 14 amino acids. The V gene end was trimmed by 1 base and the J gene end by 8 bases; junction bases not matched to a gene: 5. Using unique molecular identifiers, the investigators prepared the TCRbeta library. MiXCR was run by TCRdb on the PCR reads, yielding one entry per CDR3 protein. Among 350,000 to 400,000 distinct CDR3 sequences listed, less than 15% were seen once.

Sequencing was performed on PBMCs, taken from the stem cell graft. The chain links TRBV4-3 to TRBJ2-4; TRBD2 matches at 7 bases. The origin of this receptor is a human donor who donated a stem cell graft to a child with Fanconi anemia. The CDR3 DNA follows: TGCGCCAGCAGCCAAGGTTCAGGGAGGGACATTCAGTACTTC. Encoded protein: CASSQGSGRDIQYF.